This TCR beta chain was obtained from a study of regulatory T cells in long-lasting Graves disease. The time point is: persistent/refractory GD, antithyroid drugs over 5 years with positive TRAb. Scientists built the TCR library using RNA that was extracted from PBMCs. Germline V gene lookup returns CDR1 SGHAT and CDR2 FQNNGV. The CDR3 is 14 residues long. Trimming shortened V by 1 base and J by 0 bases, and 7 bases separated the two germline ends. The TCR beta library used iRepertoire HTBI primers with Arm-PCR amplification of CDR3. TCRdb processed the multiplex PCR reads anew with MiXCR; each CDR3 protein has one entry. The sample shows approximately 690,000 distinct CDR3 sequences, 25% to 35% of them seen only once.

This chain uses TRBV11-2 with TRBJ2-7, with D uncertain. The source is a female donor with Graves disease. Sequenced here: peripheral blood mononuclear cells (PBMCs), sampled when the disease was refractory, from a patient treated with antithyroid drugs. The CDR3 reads CASSLGFASYEQYF. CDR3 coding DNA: TGTGCCAGCAGCTTAGGGTTCGCCTCCTACGAGCAGTACTTC.